This passage covers 4 T cell receptor beta chains from one sample sequenced in a study of immune evolution from preneoplasia to lung adenocarcinoma. The protocol was immunoSEQ multiplex PCR, while the TCRdb copy is restricted to in-frame clones and leaves out a portion. The table shows 6,500 to 10,000 clones, with around 83% occurring only once. What was sequenced was FFPE invasive lung adenocarcinoma tissue. The receptor source for this set is a person between 50 and 69 years old with lung adenocarcinoma.

The count of this clone is one. CDR3: CASSRGGGSTDTQYF. CDR3 bases: TGTGCCAGCAGCCGGGGAGGGGGCTCGACAGATACGCAGTATTTT. V and J are TRBV28 and TRBJ2-3; perhaps D is TRBD1 or TRBD2 (7 bases each). V was pared by 6 bases and J by 3 bases, with 16 bases between. The CDR3 length is 15 residues. From germline, CDR1 is MDHEN and CDR2 SYDVKM.

The chain is built from TRBV7-2 and TRBJ1-2, with D unresolved. This CDR3 has 12 amino acids. CDR1 SGHTA and CDR2 FQGNSA come from the germline V gene. V was pared by 2 bases and J by 4 bases, with 5 bases between. The CDR3 protein is CASSLQRYGYTF. CDR3 nucleotide sequence: TGTGCCAGCAGCTTACAACGCTATGGCTACACCTTC.

The chain links TRBV10-2 to TRBJ1-4, with TRBD1 identical over 9 bases. The germline V gene encodes CDR1 WSHSY and CDR2 SAAADI. This CDR3 has 15 residues. The V gene end was trimmed by 5 bases and the J gene end by 13 bases; junction bases not matched to a gene: 14. The CDR3 DNA reads as TGCGCCAGCAGTTATAACAGGGGGCGCTTCCGTAGACTGTTTTTT. Its protein product is CASSYNRGRFRRLFF.

This chain links TRBV2 with TRBJ2-2; 7 positions match TRBD2. Germline CDR1 is SNHLY and CDR2 is FYNNEI. J was trimmed by 1 base and V by 1 base; bases with no gene match: 6. This CDR3 is built from 17 residues. This chain's CDR3 is CASSEGGRAWNTGELFF. The CDR3 DNA is TGTGCCAGCAGTGAAGGCGGGAGAGCTTGGAACACCGGGGAGCTGTTTTTT.